The clone carrying this T cell receptor beta chain has just a few counts. The record originates from a study of shared clonotypes between healthy human individuals. Study as a whole: Three CD4 naive, three CD4 memory, two CD8 naive and one CD8 memory plate were used per donor.

CD4+ cell separation produced CD45RA+ naive and CD45RA-negative memory subsets. CDR1 is SGHNT and CDR2 is YYREEE in the germline V gene (reference sequence). This CDR3 contains 14 residues. Trimming took 3 bases from V and 4 from J, leaving 13 bases between them. Method: immunoSEQ multiplex PCR; TCRdb's copy keeps in-frame clones and lacks some. The data contain millions of clones, around 94% of them singletons. Sequencing used naive CD4+ T cells sorted from blood. Documented subset: CD45RA+ positively selected. The sequence was collected from a man between 18 and 35 years old in good health. The chain carries TRBV5-4 and TRBJ2-5, with D maybe TRBD2 (6 bases). CDR3 in amino acids: CASSSTSLRETQYF. Here the CDR3 DNA reads TGTGCCAGCAGCTCGACTAGTCTTAGAGAGACCCAGTACTTC.